This TCR beta chain appears in the sequencing data of a study of blood T cell repertoires in COVID-19. Source study methods: Estimation of nucleated cell counts relied on the amplification of reference gene primers. Here immunoSEQ multiplex PCR was the method, and the copy in TCRdb shows in-frame clones only, minus some. The DNA was the basis for D and trimming; V, J and clone size are from that table. The sample contains around 94,000 clones, almost 80% of which appear only once. This clone was seen a handful of times. With 4 bases removed from V and 9 bases from J, the gap between germline ends came to 13 bases. CDR1 and CDR2 from the germline V gene are SQVTM and ANQGSEA. This CDR3 comprises 12 residues.

The chain carries TRBV29-1 and TRBJ2-1; D may be TRBD1 (5 bases). The receptor comes from a man in his 60s with active or convalescent COVID-19. The sample consisted of peripheral blood. DNA for the CDR3: TGCAGCGTTGTAGGGGCTCGCCTTGAGCAGTTCTTC. This gives the protein CSVVGARLEQFF.